The present T cell receptor beta chain was sequenced within a study of cytomegalovirus exposure and HLA in healthy donors. A remark on this clone: Its specificity is unknown.

The PCR had 60 Vbeta and 13 Jbeta primers. Sequenced by immunoSEQ multiplex PCR; TCRdb stores in-frame clones only, minus some. Of about 150,000 clones listed, roughly 80% were seen once; the top ten hold 1% to 1.5%. Findings and caveats of the study: Certain sequence variants were highly shared and formed a cluster, and this cluster was likely a sequencing artifact.

This CDR3 is 15 amino acids long. Trimming took off 0 bases at V and 3 bases at J, with 9 bases between the two ends. CDR1 MGHRA and CDR2 YSYEKL come from the germline V gene. The sequenced material came from PBMCs. V usage is TRBV4-1 and J usage is TRBJ2-1; tentative D call: TRBD1 (7 bases). The receptor comes from a man between 50 and 59 years old in good health and CMV-seropositive. The CDR3: CASSQDRGDYNEQFF. In DNA, the CDR3 is TGCGCCAGCAGCCAAGACAGGGGGGACTACAATGAGCAGTTCTTC.